This T cell receptor (beta chain) was observed in a study of shared clonotypes between healthy human individuals. The sample holds a few counts of this clone. Nashville, Tennessee was home to all donors, each a Caucasian adult. Several immunoSEQ 96-well plates shared each subset's DNA, each plate a replicate. Some clones are missing from TCRdb's copy, which holds only in-frame ones; the method was immunoSEQ multiplex PCR. The repertoire holds about 490,000 clones, with roughly 80% as singletons. The receptor comes from a middle-aged woman in good health. Some clones in this sample may be carry-over from other donors' samples. Sequenced: PBMCs.

Written as DNA, the CDR3 is TGTGCCAGCAGCTTAGGCCTGGCCGGGGAGCTGTTTTTT. Translating it yields CASSLGLAGELFF. This chain links TRBV7-8 with TRBJ2-2; D is uncertain. The CDR3 is 13 residues long. V lost 1 base and J lost 6, with 6 bases in between. The germline V gene has CDR1 SGHVS and CDR2 FQNEAQ.